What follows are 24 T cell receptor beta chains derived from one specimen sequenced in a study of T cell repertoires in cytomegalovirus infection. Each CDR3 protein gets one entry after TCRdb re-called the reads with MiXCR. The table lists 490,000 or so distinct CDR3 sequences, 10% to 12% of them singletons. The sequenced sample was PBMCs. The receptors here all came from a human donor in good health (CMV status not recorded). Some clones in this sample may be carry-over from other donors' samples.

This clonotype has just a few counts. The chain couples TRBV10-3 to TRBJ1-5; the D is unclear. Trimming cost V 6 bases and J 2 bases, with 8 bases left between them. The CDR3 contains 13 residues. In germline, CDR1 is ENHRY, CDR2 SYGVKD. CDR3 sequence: CAIREGGNQPQHF. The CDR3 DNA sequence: TGTGCCATCAGGGAGGGTGGCAATCAGCCCCAGCATTTT.

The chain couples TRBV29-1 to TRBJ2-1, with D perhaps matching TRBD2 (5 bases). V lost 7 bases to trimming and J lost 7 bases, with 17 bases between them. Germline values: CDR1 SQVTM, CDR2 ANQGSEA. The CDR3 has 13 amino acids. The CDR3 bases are TGCAGCGACGCTGAGGGCCTGAGAAATGAGCAGTTCTTC. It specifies CSDAEGLRNEQFF.

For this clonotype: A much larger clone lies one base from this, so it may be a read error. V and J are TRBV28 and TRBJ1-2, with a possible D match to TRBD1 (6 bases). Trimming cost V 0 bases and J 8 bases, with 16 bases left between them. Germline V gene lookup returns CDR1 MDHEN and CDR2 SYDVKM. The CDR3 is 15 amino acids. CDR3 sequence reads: CASSLWGRGPEGYTF. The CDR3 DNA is TGTGCCAGCAGTTTATGGGGCAGGGGCCCGGAGGGCTACACCTTC.

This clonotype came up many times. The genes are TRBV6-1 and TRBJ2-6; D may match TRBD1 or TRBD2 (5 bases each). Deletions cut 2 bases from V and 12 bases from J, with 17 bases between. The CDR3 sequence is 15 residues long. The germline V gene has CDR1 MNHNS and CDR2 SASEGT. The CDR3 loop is CASSETVGTSVVLTF. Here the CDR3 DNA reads TGTGCCAGCAGTGAAACCGTAGGGACGTCAGTCGTCCTGACTTTC.

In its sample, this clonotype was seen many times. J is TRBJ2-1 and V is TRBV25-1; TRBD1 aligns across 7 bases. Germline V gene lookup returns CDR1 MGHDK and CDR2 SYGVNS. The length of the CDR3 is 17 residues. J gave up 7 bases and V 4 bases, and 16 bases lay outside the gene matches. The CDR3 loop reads CASSGPETGNWWNEQFF. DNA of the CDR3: TGTGCCAGCAGTGGACCCGAGACAGGGAATTGGTGGAATGAGCAGTTCTTC. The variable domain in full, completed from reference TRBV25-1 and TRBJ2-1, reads EADIYQTPRYLVIGTGKKITLECSQTMGHDKMYWYQQDPGMELHLIHYSYGVNSTEKGDLSSESTVSRIRTEHFPLTLESARPSHTSQYLCASSGPETGNWWNEQFFGPGTRLTVL.

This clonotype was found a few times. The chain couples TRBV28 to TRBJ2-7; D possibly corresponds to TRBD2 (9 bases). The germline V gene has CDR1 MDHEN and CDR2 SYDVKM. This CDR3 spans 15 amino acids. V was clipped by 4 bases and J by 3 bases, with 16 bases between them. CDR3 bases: TGTGCCAGCAGTTCAGGGGGCGGGAGGGACTACGAGCAGTACTTC. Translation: CASSSGGGRDYEQYF.

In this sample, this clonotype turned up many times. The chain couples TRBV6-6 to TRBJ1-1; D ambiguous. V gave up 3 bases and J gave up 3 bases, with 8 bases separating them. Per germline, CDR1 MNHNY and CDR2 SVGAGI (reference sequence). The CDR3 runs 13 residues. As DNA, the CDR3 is TGTGCCAGCAGTTATTTATCGGACACTGAAGCTTTCTTT. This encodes CASSYLSDTEAFF.

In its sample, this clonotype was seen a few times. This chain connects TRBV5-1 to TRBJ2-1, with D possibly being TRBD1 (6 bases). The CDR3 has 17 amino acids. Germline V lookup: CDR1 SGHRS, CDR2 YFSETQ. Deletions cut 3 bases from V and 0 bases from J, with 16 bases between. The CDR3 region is CASSWSGATLSYNEQFF. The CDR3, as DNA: TGCGCCAGCAGCTGGTCAGGGGCTACCCTCTCCTACAATGAGCAGTTCTTC.

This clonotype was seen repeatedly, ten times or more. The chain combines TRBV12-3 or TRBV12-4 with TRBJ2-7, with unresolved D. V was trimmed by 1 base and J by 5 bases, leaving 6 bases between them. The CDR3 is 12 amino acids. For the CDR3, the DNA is TGTGCCAGCAGTTTAGGCAGCGACGAGCAGTACTTC. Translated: CASSLGSDEQYF.

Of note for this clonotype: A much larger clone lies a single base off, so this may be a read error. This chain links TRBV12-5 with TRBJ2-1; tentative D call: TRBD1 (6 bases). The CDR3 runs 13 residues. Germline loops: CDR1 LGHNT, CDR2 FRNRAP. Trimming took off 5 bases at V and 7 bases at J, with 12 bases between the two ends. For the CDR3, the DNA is TGTGCTAGTGGTATGGGAACAGGGAATGAGCAGTTCTTC. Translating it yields CASGMGTGNEQFF.

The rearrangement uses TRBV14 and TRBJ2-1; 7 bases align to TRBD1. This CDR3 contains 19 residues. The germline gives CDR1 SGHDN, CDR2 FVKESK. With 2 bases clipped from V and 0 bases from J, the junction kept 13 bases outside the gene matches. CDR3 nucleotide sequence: TGTGCCAGCAGCCAATTACGACAGGGCCCTAGGAGCTCCTACAATGAGCAGTTCTTC. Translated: CASSQLRQGPRSSYNEQFF.

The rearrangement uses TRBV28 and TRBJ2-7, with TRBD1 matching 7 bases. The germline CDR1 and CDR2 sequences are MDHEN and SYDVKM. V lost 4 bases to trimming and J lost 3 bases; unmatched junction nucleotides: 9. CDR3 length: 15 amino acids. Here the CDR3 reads CASSWGQRGYYEQYF. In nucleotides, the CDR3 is TGTGCCAGCAGTTGGGGACAGAGGGGGTACTACGAGCAGTACTTC.

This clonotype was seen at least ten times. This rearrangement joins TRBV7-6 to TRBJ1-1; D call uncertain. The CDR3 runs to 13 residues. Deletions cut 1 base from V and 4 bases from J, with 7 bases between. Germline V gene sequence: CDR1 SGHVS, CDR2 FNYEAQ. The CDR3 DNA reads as TGTGCCAGCAGCTTAGGTGAGGGCACTGAAGCTTTCTTT. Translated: CASSLGEGTEAFF.

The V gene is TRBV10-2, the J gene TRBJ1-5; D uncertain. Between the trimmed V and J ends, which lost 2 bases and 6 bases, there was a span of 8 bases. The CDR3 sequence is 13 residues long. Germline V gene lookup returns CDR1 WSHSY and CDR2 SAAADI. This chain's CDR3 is CASSEGYGQPQHF. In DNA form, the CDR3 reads TGCGCCAGCAGTGAGGGTTATGGTCAGCCCCAGCATTTT.

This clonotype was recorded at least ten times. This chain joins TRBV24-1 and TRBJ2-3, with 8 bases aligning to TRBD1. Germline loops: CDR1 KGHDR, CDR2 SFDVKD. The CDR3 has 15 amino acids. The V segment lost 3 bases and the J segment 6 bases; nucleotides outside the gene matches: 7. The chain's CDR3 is CATSDPGQVTDTQYF. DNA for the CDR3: TGTGCCACCAGTGATCCGGGACAGGTAACCGATACGCAGTATTTT.

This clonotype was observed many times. DNA of the CDR3: TGTGCCAGCAGCTTAGACTACAACAATGAGCAGTTCTTC. The encoded protein is CASSLDYNNEQFF. The chain uses TRBV7-2 and TRBJ2-1; D not resolved. With 1 base removed from V and 5 bases from J, the gap between germline ends came to 6 bases. There are 13 residues in the CDR3. The germline CDR1 and CDR2 sequences are SGHTA and FQGNSA.

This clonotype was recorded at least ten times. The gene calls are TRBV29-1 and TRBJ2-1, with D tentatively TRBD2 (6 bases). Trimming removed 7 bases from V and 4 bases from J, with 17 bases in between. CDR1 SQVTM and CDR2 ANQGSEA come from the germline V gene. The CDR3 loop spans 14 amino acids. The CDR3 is CSGKKAGVYNEQFF. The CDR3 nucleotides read TGCAGCGGGAAGAAAGCGGGCGTTTACAATGAGCAGTTCTTC.

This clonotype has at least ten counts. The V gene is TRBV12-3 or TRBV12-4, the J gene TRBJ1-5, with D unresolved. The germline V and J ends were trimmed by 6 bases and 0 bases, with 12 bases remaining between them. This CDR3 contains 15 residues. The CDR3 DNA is TGTGCCAGCAGATACGACACAATTAGCAATCAGCCCCAGCATTTT. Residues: CASRYDTISNQPQHF.

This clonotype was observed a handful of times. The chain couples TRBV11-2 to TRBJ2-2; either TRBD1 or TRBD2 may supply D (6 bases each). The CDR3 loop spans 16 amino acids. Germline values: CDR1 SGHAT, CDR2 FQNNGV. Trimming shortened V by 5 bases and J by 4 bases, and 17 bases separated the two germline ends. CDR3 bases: TGTGCCAGCAGCCCGGGGGCGCTGGGAGGCACCGGGGAGCTGTTTTTT. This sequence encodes CASSPGALGGTGELFF.

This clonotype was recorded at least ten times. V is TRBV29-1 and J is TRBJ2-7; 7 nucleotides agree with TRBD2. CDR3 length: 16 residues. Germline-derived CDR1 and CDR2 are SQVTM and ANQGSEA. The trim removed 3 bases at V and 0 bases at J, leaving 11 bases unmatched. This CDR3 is CSVDSGGGGSSYEQYF. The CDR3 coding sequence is TGCAGCGTTGATTCGGGAGGCGGGGGTAGCTCCTACGAGCAGTACTTC.

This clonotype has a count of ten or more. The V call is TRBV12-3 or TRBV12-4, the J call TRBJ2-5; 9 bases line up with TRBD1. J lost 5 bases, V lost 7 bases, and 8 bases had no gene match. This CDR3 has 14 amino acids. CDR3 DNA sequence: TGTGCCAGCAAAAGGACAGGGGCTGGGGAGACCCAGTACTTC. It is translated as CASKRTGAGETQYF.

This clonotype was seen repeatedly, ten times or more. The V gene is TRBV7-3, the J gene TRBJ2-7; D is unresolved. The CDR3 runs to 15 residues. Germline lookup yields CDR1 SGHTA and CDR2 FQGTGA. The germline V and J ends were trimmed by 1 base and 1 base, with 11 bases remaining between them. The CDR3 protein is CASSLNPTGSYEQYF. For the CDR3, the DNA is TGTGCCAGCAGCTTAAACCCCACGGGTTCCTACGAGCAGTACTTC.

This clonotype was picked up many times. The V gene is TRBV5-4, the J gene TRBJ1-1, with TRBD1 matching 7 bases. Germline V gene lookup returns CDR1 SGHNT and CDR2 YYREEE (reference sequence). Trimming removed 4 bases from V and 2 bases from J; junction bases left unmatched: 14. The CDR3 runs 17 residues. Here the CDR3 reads CASSIPGQMTSNTEAFF. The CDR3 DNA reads TGTGCCAGCAGCATACCGGGACAGATGACTTCTAACACTGAAGCTTTCTTT.

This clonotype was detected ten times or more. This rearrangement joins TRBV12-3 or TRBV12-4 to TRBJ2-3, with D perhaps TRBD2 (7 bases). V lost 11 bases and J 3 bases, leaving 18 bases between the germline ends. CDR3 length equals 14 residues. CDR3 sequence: CASRLGGGTDTQYF. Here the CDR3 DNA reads TGTGCCTCCAGACTAGGGGGGGGGACAGATACGCAGTATTTT.